The 5 T cell receptor beta chains below all came from one sample that was sequenced in a study of cytomegalovirus exposure and HLA in healthy donors. PCR primers comprised 60 Vbeta and 13 Jbeta primers. Repertoires were generated with immunoSEQ multiplex PCR, while TCRdb's copy carries only in-frame clones and drops some. The top ten hold under 8% of the sample, which has roughly 23,000 clones, around 77% seen once. The sample was PBMCs. The origin of the receptors is a man aged 55 to 70 in good health and CMV-seronegative.

The chain recombines TRBV2 with TRBJ2-1, with D maybe TRBD2 (5 bases). The CDR3 loop spans 14 amino acids. In germline, CDR1 is SNHLY, CDR2 FYNNEI. V lost 4 bases, J lost 0 bases, and 7 bases lay in between. The CDR3, as DNA: TGTGCCAGCAGTGGGGAGAGCTCCTACAATGAGCAGTTCTTC. It encodes CASSGESSYNEQFF.

The chain is built from TRBV7-9 and TRBJ1-1; D ambiguous. Germline V gene sequence: CDR1 SEHNR, CDR2 FQNEAQ (reference sequence). V was trimmed by 1 base and J by 4 bases, leaving 7 bases between them. The CDR3 runs to 13 residues. The CDR3 DNA follows: TGTGCCAGCAGCTTAGGGGAGGGCACTGAAGCTTTCTTT. Translating gives CASSLGEGTEAFF.

This rearrangement joins TRBV27 to TRBJ2-3, with TRBD2 matching 10 bases. V lost 3 bases and J lost 3; bases outside the gene matches: 3. This CDR3 contains 15 residues. The germline V gene has CDR1 MNHEY and CDR2 SMNVEV (reference sequence). CDR3 residues: CASSFRGLATDTQYF. The CDR3 nucleotides read TGTGCCAGCAGTTTCCGGGGACTAGCGACAGATACGCAGTATTTT.

This chain uses TRBV7-9 with TRBJ2-5, with a weak D call TRBD2 (6 bases). The J call is in doubt because the DNA end fits TRBJ2-7 better. The CDR3 runs 14 residues. Germline CDR1 SEHNR, CDR2 FQNEAQ (reference sequence). The CDR3 DNA follows: TGTGCCAGCAGCTTAGGGGGGGTCGGCCACGAGCAGTACTTC. Residues: CASSLGGVGHEQYF.

There are a few counts of this clone. The rearrangement joins TRBV5-6 to TRBJ1-2; D possibly corresponds to TRBD1 (5 bases). The CDR3 length is 13 residues. Trimming removed 4 bases at V and 5 bases at J, with 12 bases between. The germline V gene encodes CDR1 SGHDT and CDR2 YYEEEE. CDR3: CASSLQGGYGYTF. As DNA, the CDR3 is TGTGCCAGCAGCCTTCAGGGCGGATATGGCTACACCTTC. The full variable domain, rest sourced from reference TRBV5-6 and TRBJ1-2, is DAGVTQSPTHLIKTRGQQVTLRCSPKSGHDTVSWYQQALGQGPQFIFQYYEEEERQRGNFPDRFSGHQFPNYSSELNVNALLLGDSALYLCASSLQGGYGYTFGSGTRLTVV.